These 16 T cell receptor beta chains were sequenced from one sample in a study of blood T cells in healthy people across ages. Next came a second PCR, run for about 6 to 12 cycles, which used a sample-barcoded 5' primer along with a J-beta primer mix. TCRdb reanalysed the 5' RACE reads using MiXCR and keeps one entry per CDR3 protein. Seen here are around 600,000 distinct CDR3 sequences, around half observed once, and the top ten hold approximately 25%. The specimen sequenced was blood. The source of these receptors is a man aged 80 or over in good health.

This sequence joins TRBV30 and TRBJ2-4; TRBD1 aligns across 8 bases. The tail of the sequence fits TRBJ2-5 better, so the J call may be wrong. The germline gives CDR1 GTSNPN, CDR2 SVGIG (reference sequence). The CDR3 spans 13 residues. The CDR3, as DNA: TGTGCCTGGAGTCCCACAGGGGGAGAGACCCAGTACTTC. Amino acid sequence: CAWSPTGGETQYF.

This clonotype has just a few counts. This chain connects TRBV12-3 or TRBV12-4 to TRBJ2-7, with D perhaps TRBD1 or TRBD2 (6 bases each). The CDR3 runs 16 residues. The V end lost 2 bases, the J end lost 5 bases, and 19 bases lay between the germline ends. CDR3 DNA: TGTGCCAGCAGTTTATCATCGTTGGGGGGCTCTGACGAGCAGTACTTC. Its translation: CASSLSSLGGSDEQYF.

V and J are TRBV5-1 and TRBJ1-4, with D uncertain. CDR1 is SGHRS, CDR2 YFSETQ, per germline. V was clipped by 5 bases and J by 8 bases, with 22 bases between them. The CDR3 is made up of 16 amino acids. CDR3 in amino acids: CASRHHAGKGEEKLFF. The CDR3 DNA follows: TGCGCCAGCAGGCATCATGCGGGAAAGGGCGAGGAAAAACTGTTTTTT.

V is TRBV20-1 and J is TRBJ2-1; no firm D call. Trimming removed 3 bases at V and 5 bases at J, with 11 bases between. The CDR3 spans 13 residues. Germline V lookup: CDR1 DFQATT, CDR2 SNEGSKA (reference sequence). CDR3: CSASDGGNNEQFF. CDR3 sequence (DNA): TGCAGTGCTAGTGACGGCGGAAACAATGAGCAGTTCTTC.

The chain joins TRBV7-2 to TRBJ2-5; 7 nucleotides line up with TRBD2. The CDR3 spans 15 residues. CDR1 is SGHTA, CDR2 FQGNSA, per germline. Germline trimming cut 1 base from V and 4 bases from J; bases unmatched to any gene: 6. As DNA, the CDR3 is TGTGCCAGCAGCTTAGACGTGCGGGGGATAGAGACCCAGTACTTC. The encoded protein is CASSLDVRGIETQYF.

The J gene is TRBJ2-3, the V gene TRBV10-3, with D perhaps TRBD1 (6 bases). This CDR3 region has 14 residues. Germline lookup yields CDR1 ENHRY and CDR2 SYGVKD. V was cut by 8 bases and J by 6 bases, with 18 bases left in between. In nucleotides, the CDR3 is TGTGCCATCGGTGGGAACAGGGCTTACGATACGCAGTATTTT. Translating gives CAIGGNRAYDTQYF.

This chain connects TRBV7-3 to TRBJ1-2; D uncertain. The length of the CDR3 is 15 residues. Germline assignment: CDR1 SGHTA and CDR2 FQGTGA. V was pared by 0 bases and J by 2 bases, with 10 bases between. The CDR3: CASSLTPGGNYGYTF. For the CDR3, the DNA is TGTGCCAGCAGCTTAACCCCAGGTGGCAACTATGGCTACACCTTC.

The chain carries TRBV20-1 and TRBJ1-1, with TRBD1 matching over 9 bases. The J segment lost 4 bases and the V segment lost 6 bases, leaving 3 bases of the junction unmatched. The germline V gene has CDR1 DFQATT and CDR2 SNEGSKA (reference sequence). CDR3 length: 12 amino acids. In nucleotides, the CDR3 is TGCAGTGCAGGGGACAGGGTCACTGAAGCTTTCTTT. Protein sequence: CSAGDRVTEAFF.

This clonotype was counted a few times. The gene calls are TRBV6-2 or TRBV6-3 and TRBJ2-7; no clear D. This CDR3 contains 13 residues. V was pared by 2 bases and J by 4 bases, with 9 bases between. CDR1 is MNHEY, CDR2 SVGEGT, per germline. The CDR3 loop is CASSYGNLYEQYF. The CDR3 nucleotides read TGTGCCAGCAGTTACGGAAACCTTTACGAGCAGTACTTC.

This clonotype showed up many times. This chain joins TRBV7-9 and TRBJ2-5; D perhaps matches TRBD2 (5 bases). The CDR3 length is 16 residues. Germline V lookup: CDR1 SEHNR, CDR2 FQNEAQ (reference sequence). The V end lost 0 bases, the J end lost 4 bases, and 15 bases lay between the germline ends. Here the CDR3 DNA reads TGTGCCAGCAGCTTAGCGCCGGTCAGTCGGGGAGAGACCCAGTACTTC. Translating it yields CASSLAPVSRGETQYF. Variable domain in full (rest from reference TRBV7-9 and TRBJ2-5): DTGVSQNPRHKITKRGQNVTFRCDPISEHNRLYWYRQTLGQGPEFLTYFQNEAQLEKSRLLSDRFSAERPKGSFSTLEIQRTEQGDSAMYLCASSLAPVSRGETQYFGPGTRLLVL.

The chain employs TRBV5-1 and TRBJ2-4; TRBD1 matches at 12 bases. V shed 5 bases, J shed 6 bases, and the junction held 6 bases outside the gene matches. The CDR3 is 15 amino acids. Germline loops: CDR1 SGHRS, CDR2 YFSETQ. CDR3 amino acids: CASRAGQGAGNIQYF. CDR3 nucleotides: TGCGCCAGCAGAGCGGGACAGGGGGCAGGAAACATTCAGTACTTC. The entire variable domain, with the rest obtained from reference TRBV5-1 and TRBJ2-4, is as follows: KAGVTQTPRYLIKTRGQQVTLSCSPISGHRSVSWYQQTPGQGLQFLFEYFSETQRNKGNFPGRFSGRQFSNSRSEMNVSTLELGDSALYLCASRAGQGAGNIQYFGAGTRLSVL.

V and J are TRBV29-1 and TRBJ1-2; possibly TRBD1 for D (5 bases). Germline values: CDR1 SQVTM, CDR2 ANQGSEA. V gave up 3 bases and J gave up 0 bases, with 14 bases separating them. The CDR3 extends over 15 amino acids. The CDR3 protein is CSVDKGKGSNYGYTF. The DNA for the CDR3 is TGCAGCGTTGATAAGGGGAAAGGTTCTAACTATGGCTACACCTTC.

This clonotype was recorded a few times. V gene TRBV27 combines with J gene TRBJ2-1, with 11 bases matching TRBD2. Germline assignment: CDR1 MNHEY and CDR2 SMNVEV (reference sequence). The CDR3 spans 17 residues. J was trimmed by 6 bases and V by 4 bases; bases with no gene match: 11. CDR3 protein: CASSSRTSGLFLNEQFF. In DNA form, the CDR3 reads TGTGCCAGCAGTTCCCGGACTAGCGGGCTCTTCCTCAATGAGCAGTTCTTC.

This clonotype was seen more than once but under ten times. V and J are TRBV7-2 and TRBJ2-4, with D possibly being TRBD2 (6 bases). Germline CDR1 and CDR2: SGHTA and FQGNSA. The CDR3 sequence is 13 residues long. Trimming left V 3 bases short and J 7 bases short, with 10 bases between. CDR3 sequence: CASSFTGENIQYF. In nucleotides, the CDR3 is TGTGCCAGCAGCTTTACGGGAGAGAACATTCAGTACTTC.

V gene TRBV2 combines with J gene TRBJ1-2; TRBD1 matches at 7 bases. Germline V gene data show CDR1 as SNHLY and CDR2 as FYNNEI. The CDR3 is 12 residues long. Losses at the gene ends were 7 bases for V and 7 bases for J; bases not matched to a gene: 6. CDR3 sequence: CASIKAGGGYTF. Here the CDR3 DNA reads TGTGCCAGCATAAAGGCAGGGGGTGGCTACACCTTC.

This clonotype was seen just once. The chain combines TRBV9 with TRBJ1-2; the D gene is possibly TRBD1 (5 bases). The CDR3 consists of 14 residues. The V end was cut by 1 base, the J end by 5 bases, with 12 bases between. The germline CDR1 and CDR2 sequences are SGDLS and YYNGEE. In nucleotides, the CDR3 is TGTGCCAGCAGCGTATACGGGTACAGGTATGGCTACACCTTC. Translated: CASSVYGYRYGYTF.